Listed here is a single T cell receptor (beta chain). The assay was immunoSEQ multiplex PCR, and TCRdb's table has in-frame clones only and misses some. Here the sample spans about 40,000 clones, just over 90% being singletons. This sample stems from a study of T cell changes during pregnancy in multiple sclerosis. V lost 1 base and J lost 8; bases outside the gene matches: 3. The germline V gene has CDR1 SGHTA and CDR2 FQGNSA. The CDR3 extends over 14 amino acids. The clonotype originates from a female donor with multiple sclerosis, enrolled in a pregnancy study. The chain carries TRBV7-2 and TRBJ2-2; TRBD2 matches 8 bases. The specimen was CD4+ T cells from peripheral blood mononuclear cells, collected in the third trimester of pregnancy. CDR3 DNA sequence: TGTGCCAGCAGCTTAGACGGGGGGGGAGGGGAGCTGTTTTTT. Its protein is CASSLDGGGGELFF. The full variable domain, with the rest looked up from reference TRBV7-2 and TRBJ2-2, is GAGVSQSPSNKVTEKGKDVELRCDPISGHTALYWYRQSLGQGLEFLIYFQGNSAPDKSGLPSDRFSAERTGGSVSTLTIQRTQQEDSAVYLCASSLDGGGGELFFGEGSRLTVL.